The 29 T cell receptor beta chains reported below all come from one sample, sequenced in a study of identifying expanded T cells in peripheral blood. Sequencing was performed with immunoSEQ multiplex PCR; in TCRdb, only in-frame clones are kept and a portion is missing. The repertoire has roughly 90,000 clones, roughly 85% of them found once; the top ten carry approximately 4.5%. Sequences were obtained from blood. These receptors came from a person aged 18-70 years in good health.

The chain is built from TRBV29-1 and TRBJ2-1, with 10 nucleotides matching TRBD2. The CDR3 runs 14 residues. The V gene's germline CDR1 is SQVTM and CDR2 ANQGSEA. V was clipped by 6 bases and J by 11 bases; unmatched bases: 13. The CDR3 is CSVGRKRGGRQQFF. DNA of the CDR3: TGCAGCGTGGGTCGTAAGCGGGGGGGCCGACAGCAGTTCTTC.

The V gene is TRBV4-3, the J gene TRBJ2-7; 7 positions agree with TRBD1. CDR3 length: 14 amino acids. In germline, CDR1 is LGHNA, CDR2 YSLEER. V trimming: 8 bases; J trimming: 6 bases; junction bases outside the gene matches: 13. The CDR3 region is CASSRGGPPFEQYF. DNA of the CDR3: TGCGCCAGCTCCAGAGGGGGCCCCCCATTCGAGCAGTACTTC.

This chain joins TRBV5-6 and TRBJ1-1, with 7 bases fitting TRBD1. After removal of 4 bases from V and 1 base from J, the junction contained 1 base not matched to a gene. The CDR3 runs to 13 residues. Germline CDR1 and CDR2: SGHDT and YYEEEE. Written as DNA, the CDR3 is TGTGCCAGCAGCCGGGACAGGAACACTGAAGCTTTCTTT. Its protein is CASSRDRNTEAFF.

CDR3 coding DNA: TGTGCCAGCAGCCATGGGGCAGCCCGGCGAGAGACCCAGTACTTC. This sequence encodes CASSHGAARRETQYF. This chain links TRBV14 with TRBJ2-5; tentatively, D is TRBD1 (5 bases). Germline CDR1 and CDR2: SGHDN and FVKESK. The CDR3 is made up of 15 amino acids. The ends were cut back, 3 bases at V and 4 bases at J, with 15 bases in the middle.

The chain combines TRBV7-8 with TRBJ2-7; possible D gene TRBD2, 5 bases. Germline values: CDR1 SGHVS, CDR2 FQNEAQ. The CDR3 consists of 14 residues. Trimming shortened V by 5 bases and J by 4 bases, and 15 bases separated the two germline ends. The DNA for the CDR3 is TGTGCCAGCAGCCCCAGCTTCGGGGTTTACGAGCAGTACTTC. It is translated as CASSPSFGVYEQYF. The whole variable domain, remainder taken from reference TRBV7-8 and TRBJ2-7, is GAGVSQSPRYKVAKRGQDVALRCDPISGHVSLFWYQQALGQGPEFLTYFQNEAQLDKSGLPSDRFFAERPEGSVSTLKIQRTQQEDSAVYLCASSPSFGVYEQYFGPGTRLTVT.

Comment on this clone: A single base separates this from a much larger clone, so it may be a read error. This sequence joins TRBV7-2 and TRBJ1-1; D is uncertain. Looked up from germline, CDR1 is SGHTA and CDR2 is FQGNSA. The V and J ends lost 3 bases and 1 base respectively, with 3 bases between them. The CDR3 totals 12 residues. DNA of the CDR3: TGTGCCAGCAGCTTTACGAACACTGAAGCTTTCTTT. Protein: CASSFTNTEAFF.

The sample holds a few counts of this clone. This chain links TRBV6-5 with TRBJ1-1; D not certain. The CDR3 consists of 13 residues. Trimming pared 7 bases from V and 0 bases from J, leaving 9 bases between. The germline V gene encodes CDR1 MNHEY and CDR2 SVGAGI. The CDR3 sequence is CASIGGLNTEAFF. Here the CDR3 DNA reads TGTGCCAGCATCGGAGGATTGAACACTGAAGCTTTCTTT.

With regard to this clone: The sample has other DNA sequences that encode this CDR3 too. The chain uses TRBV6-5 and TRBJ2-7; a weak D match, TRBD2 (5 bases). Trimming shortened V by 6 bases and J by 0 bases, and 12 bases separated the two germline ends. The CDR3 spans 14 residues. Germline V gives CDR1 MNHEY, CDR2 SVGAGI. The chain's CDR3 is CASSHRGSSYEQYF. The DNA for the CDR3 is TGTGCCAGCAGCCACAGAGGGAGCTCCTACGAGCAGTACTTC.

CDR3 DNA: TGTGCCTGGAGTGTACGGGGACAGCAGTTCTTC. Protein product: CAWSVRGQQFF. The chain uses TRBV30 and TRBJ2-1; either TRBD1 or TRBD2 may fit D (5 bases each). CDR1 is GTSNPN and CDR2 is SVGIG in the germline V gene (reference sequence). This CDR3 region has 11 residues. Trimming stripped 0 bases from V and 11 bases from J, with 8 bases between.

Only a few counts were recorded for this clone. This chain joins TRBV6-5 and TRBJ2-5; TRBD2 matches 10 bases. Trimming removed 0 bases from V and 3 bases from J; junction bases left unmatched: 4. The CDR3 sequence is 16 residues long. Germline V gene sequence: CDR1 MNHEY, CDR2 SVGAGI. The CDR3 loop is CASSYSTLAGEETQYF. In DNA, the CDR3 is TGTGCCAGCAGTTACTCGACCCTAGCGGGGGAAGAGACCCAGTACTTC.

The CDR3 DNA follows: TGTGCCAGCAGTGAAGGACCGACTTCGGCTGAAGCTTTCTTT. This encodes CASSEGPTSAEAFF. The chain has TRBV6-1 and TRBJ1-1; no reliable D call. Germline V gene data show CDR1 as MNHNS and CDR2 as SASEGT. CDR3 length equals 14 residues. Trimming left V 1 base short and J 6 bases short, with 12 bases between.

To note about this clone: Compared with germline, one end of the junction differs, possibly owing to a read error. The CDR3 nucleotides are TGTGCCAGCAGCCCGCAGGGGTCGGGTCAGCCCCGGCATTTT. It specifies CASSPQGSGQPRHF. V is TRBV11-2 and J is TRBJ1-5, with TRBD1 as a possible D gene (6 bases). This CDR3 comprises 14 residues. The V gene's germline CDR1 is SGHAT and CDR2 FQNNGV.

The chain recombines TRBV28 with TRBJ1-1; D is perhaps TRBD1 (5 bases). V was shortened by 6 bases and J by 0 bases, with 11 bases between the two germline ends. CDR1 MDHEN and CDR2 SYDVKM come from the germline V gene. The length of the CDR3 is 14 residues. The CDR3 DNA follows: TGTGCCAGCAGGGACACCCTAATGAACACTGAAGCTTTCTTT. It translates to CASRDTLMNTEAFF.

The chain couples TRBV5-6 to TRBJ1-1; D is ambiguous. V lost 4 bases to trimming and J lost 5 bases, with 12 bases between them. The CDR3 has 13 amino acids. The V gene's germline CDR1 is SGHDT and CDR2 YYEEEE. CDR3 DNA: TGTGCCAGCAGCCTCGCATTCGGGACTGAAGCTTTCTTT. This sequence encodes CASSLAFGTEAFF.

V gene TRBV5-1 combines with J gene TRBJ1-4; unclear D gene. In germline, CDR1 is SGHRS, CDR2 YFSETQ. The CDR3 sequence is 15 residues long. Trimming pared 4 bases from V and 3 bases from J, leaving 13 bases between. The CDR3 DNA reads as TGCGCCAGCAGCCTCCTTCAGGCCCCTAATGAAAAACTGTTTTTT. Its protein is CASSLLQAPNEKLFF. The complete variable domain, with remaining parts taken from reference TRBV5-1 and TRBJ1-4, reads KAGVTQTPRYLIKTRGQQVTLSCSPISGHRSVSWYQQTPGQGLQFLFEYFSETQRNKGNFPGRFSGRQFSNSRSEMNVSTLELGDSALYLCASSLLQAPNEKLFFGSGTQLSVL.

V and J are TRBV6-5 and TRBJ1-1; TRBD1 matches 7 bases. The CDR3 is 13 amino acids. Trimming at V came to 7 bases and at J to 10 bases, leaving 12 bases not matched to a gene. Germline CDR1 reads MNHEY; CDR2 reads SVGAGI. The CDR3 nucleotides read TGTGCCAGCACACGACAGGGTAGAAATGGAGCTTTCTTT. Translation: CASTRQGRNGAFF.

This clone was observed a few times. The genes are TRBV4-1 and TRBJ2-7; D is undetermined. The germline CDR1 and CDR2 sequences are MGHRA and YSYEKL. The CDR3 consists of 14 residues. With 4 bases removed from V and 1 base from J, the gap between germline ends came to 11 bases. CDR3 coding DNA: TGCGCCAGCAGCCTGGGTCTGCTGTCCTACGAGCAGTACTTC. Translated, it gives CASSLGLLSYEQYF.

V and J are TRBV19 and TRBJ2-7; 7 bases match TRBD1. CDR3 length equals 16 residues. Looked up from germline, CDR1 is LNHDA and CDR2 is SQIVND (reference sequence). V lost 5 bases, J lost 5 bases, and 15 bases stayed unmatched. The CDR3 bases are TGTGCCAGTAGTTCCCCAGGGCTAGGGACAGTGGACGAGCAGTACTTC. Translating gives CASSSPGLGTVDEQYF.

The genes are TRBV6-6 and TRBJ1-1, with 7 bases that match TRBD1. V gave up 6 bases and J gave up 1 base; unmatched junction bases: 8. The CDR3 extends over 15 amino acids. CDR1 MNHNY and CDR2 SVGAGI come from the germline V gene (reference sequence). The CDR3 sequence is CASSPTGATNTEAFF. In DNA, the CDR3 is TGTGCCAGCAGCCCTACAGGGGCTACGAACACTGAAGCTTTCTTT.

The chain joins TRBV28 to TRBJ1-2; TRBD1 matches at 8 bases. Trimming cost V 2 bases and J 5 bases; bases outside gene matches: 10. Per germline, CDR1 MDHEN and CDR2 SYDVKM. The CDR3 covers 16 residues. The CDR3 DNA reads TGTGCCAGCAGTTTACCAGGGGGCTTGATCCAATATGGCTACACCTTC. It encodes CASSLPGGLIQYGYTF.

This sequence joins TRBV7-9 and TRBJ2-4, with TRBD1 matching over 9 bases. J was trimmed by 0 bases and V by 1 base; bases with no gene match: 7. The CDR3 runs to 18 residues. In germline, CDR1 is SEHNR, CDR2 FQNEAQ (reference sequence). The DNA for the CDR3 is TGTGCCAGCAGCTTAGGACAGGGGGATCTTATAGCCAAAAACATTCAGTACTTC. Protein sequence: CASSLGQGDLIAKNIQYF.

The genes are TRBV7-9 and TRBJ2-1, with D tentatively TRBD1 (8 bases). The V gene lost 4 bases and the J gene lost 4 bases, with 17 bases spanning the gap. Germline CDR1 and CDR2: SEHNR and FQNEAQ (reference sequence). The CDR3 loop spans 16 amino acids. As DNA, the CDR3 is TGTGCCAGCAGCTCACGAAGCGGGACAGGATACAATGAGCAGTTCTTC. It specifies CASSSRSGTGYNEQFF.

The chain uses TRBV6-6 and TRBJ1-2; D may be TRBD1 (5 bases). V was clipped by 2 bases and J by 3 bases, with 7 bases between them. The CDR3 has 13 amino acids. From germline, CDR1 is MNHNY and CDR2 SVGAGI (reference sequence). CDR3 DNA sequence: TGTGCCAGCAGTTACCCGGGGGACTATGGCTACACCTTC. It encodes CASSYPGDYGYTF.

This rearrangement joins TRBV6-5 to TRBJ1-3, with 7 nucleotides matching TRBD1. The CDR3 sequence is 14 residues long. After removal of 5 bases from V and 4 bases from J, the junction contained 5 bases not matched to a gene. Germline CDR1 reads MNHEY; CDR2 reads SVGAGI. The CDR3 region has the DNA TGTGCCAGCAGTCAGGACAGGCTGGGAAACACCATATATTTT. It translates to CASSQDRLGNTIYF.

The rearrangement joins TRBV18 to TRBJ1-2; 7 nucleotides align to TRBD1. The CDR3 is made up of 15 amino acids. CDR1 is KGHSH, CDR2 LQKENI, per germline. V lost 3 bases to trimming and J lost 2 bases; unmatched junction nucleotides: 6. In DNA form, the CDR3 reads TGTGCCAGCTCACCGCTCGGGACAGCGAACTATGGCTACACCTTC. Translating it yields CASSPLGTANYGYTF.

V is TRBV11-2 and J is TRBJ1-2; no reliable D call. The CDR3 is 15 amino acids. V lost 1 base and J lost 2, with 11 bases in between. Germline lookup yields CDR1 SGHAT and CDR2 FQNNGV. The CDR3 protein is CASSLVSRQNYGYTF. CDR3 sequence (DNA): TGTGCCAGCAGCTTAGTCTCCAGGCAGAACTATGGCTACACCTTC.

This clone was counted a single time. The chain joins TRBV4-1 to TRBJ1-1; D may be TRBD1 (6 bases). Germline CDR1 MGHRA, CDR2 YSYEKL. The CDR3 covers 14 residues. V gave up 1 base and J gave up 9 bases, with 15 bases separating them. As DNA, the CDR3 is TGCGCCAGCAGCCAAGGGTGGGGGGCAGTACAAGCTTTCTTT. As protein: CASSQGWGAVQAFF.

The chain links TRBV29-1 to TRBJ2-3, with 7 positions matching TRBD2. The CDR3 is 13 amino acids. Germline CDR1 reads SQVTM; CDR2 reads ANQGSEA. With 7 bases clipped from V and 4 bases from J, the junction kept 8 bases outside the gene matches. The CDR3 is CSARGTTPDTQYF. The CDR3 nucleotides are TGCAGCGCCCGAGGGACTACTCCAGATACGCAGTATTTT.

The chain uses TRBV7-9 and TRBJ2-7; D possibly corresponds to TRBD2 (5 bases). This CDR3 spans 12 amino acids. The V and J ends lost 2 bases and 6 bases respectively, with 8 bases between them. Germline V gene sequence: CDR1 SEHNR, CDR2 FQNEAQ (reference sequence). As DNA, the CDR3 is TGTGCCAGCAGCTTAACGGGGTCCGAGCAGTACTTC. Its protein is CASSLTGSEQYF. The full variable domain, in which reference TRBV7-9 and TRBJ2-7 provide the parts outside the CDR3, is DTGVSQNPRHKITKRGQNVTFRCDPISEHNRLYWYRQTLGQGPEFLTYFQNEAQLEKSRLLSDRFSAERPKGSFSTLEIQRTEQGDSAMYLCASSLTGSEQYFGPGTRLTVT.